These 13 T cell receptor beta chains originate from one sample sequenced in a study of OX40 agonist ivuxolimab in advanced cancers. The receptor library was made with the immunoSEQ multiplex PCR assay. TCRdb carries this immuneACCESS record with in-frame sequences only. Its versions omit some clonotypes, under half of them owing to an unresolved V gene in the studies checked, with the rest unexplained. This sample holds about 45,000 clones; 70% to 85% were observed only once. The ten largest clones add up to around 2.6% of the sample. Source: CD4+ or CD8+ T cells sorted from blood, taken in a trial of the OX40 agonist ivuxolimab. The source of these receptors is an adult with an advanced solid tumor such as melanoma, head and neck, liver or kidney cancer.

DNA of the CDR3: TGTGCCAGCAGCCTAGACAGGGGGAACACTGAAGCTTTCTTT. Protein: CASSLDRGNTEAFF. This rearrangement joins TRBV7-2 to TRBJ1-1; 8 bases match TRBD1. The length of the CDR3 is 14 residues. The V segment lost 5 bases and the J segment 1 base; nucleotides outside the gene matches: 3. From germline, CDR1 is SGHTA and CDR2 FQGNSA. Filled out from reference TRBV7-2 and TRBJ1-1, the complete variable domain reads GAGVSQSPSNKVTEKGKDVELRCDPISGHTALYWYRQSLGQGLEFLIYFQGNSAPDKSGLPSDRFSAERTGGSVSTLTIQRTQQEDSAVYLCASSLDRGNTEAFFGQGTRLTVV.

J is TRBJ2-7 and V is TRBV4-3; 11 nucleotides align to TRBD2. V dropped 4 bases and J dropped 7; count of bases not matched to a gene: 12. Germline CDR1 reads LGHNA; CDR2 reads YSLEER. The CDR3 has 16 residues. The CDR3: CASSRKLAGEPGEQYF. DNA for the CDR3: TGCGCCAGCAGCCGCAAACTAGCGGGAGAACCGGGGGAGCAGTACTTC.

V usage is TRBV23-1 and J usage is TRBJ2-2; 8 bases are shared with TRBD1. TRBV23-1 is an open reading frame whose function is uncertain. The CDR3 length is 17 residues. Trimming cost V 0 bases and J 3 bases; bases outside gene matches: 6. CDR3 nucleotide sequence: TGCGCCAGCAGTCAATCCCCCCCGACAGGGGACACCGGGGAGCTGTTTTTT. Its translation is CASSQSPPTGDTGELFF.

The J gene is TRBJ2-3, the V gene TRBV11-2; TRBD2 is a possible D gene (5 bases). The germline gives CDR1 SGHAT, CDR2 FQNNGV. V was pared by 1 base and J by 7 bases, with 6 bases between. This CDR3 is 12 amino acids long. The CDR3 DNA sequence: TGTGCCAGCAGCTTAGGAGGGAATACGCAGTATTTT. As protein: CASSLGGNTQYF. Full variable domain (outside the CDR3, taken from reference TRBV11-2 and TRBJ2-3): EAGVAQSPRYKIIEKRQSVAFWCNPISGHATLYWYQQILGQGPKLLIQFQNNGVVDDSQLPKDRFSAERLKGVDSTLKIQPAKLEDSAVYLCASSLGGNTQYFGPGTRLTVL.

V is TRBV5-6 and J is TRBJ2-3; D uncertain. The germline gives CDR1 SGHDT, CDR2 YYEEEE. The CDR3 covers 15 residues. Trimming took off 4 bases at V and 2 bases at J, with 14 bases between the two ends. The CDR3 region has the DNA TGTGCCAGCAGCCCTCTCCGCACCTCCACAGATACGCAGTATTTT. Translated, it gives CASSPLRTSTDTQYF.

The chain uses TRBV7-2 and TRBJ1-1; D gene ambiguous. Germline CDR1 reads SGHTA; CDR2 reads FQGNSA. The CDR3 covers 13 residues. Deletions cut 5 bases from V and 6 bases from J, with 13 bases between. The CDR3 spells CASSRGRESEAFF. CDR3 DNA sequence: TGTGCCAGCAGCCGCGGCCGGGAGTCTGAAGCTTTCTTT.

The chain is built from TRBV13 and TRBJ2-7, with D uncertain. Trimming took off 2 bases at V and 2 bases at J, with 7 bases between the two ends. This CDR3 has 13 residues. The germline V gene encodes CDR1 PRHDT and CDR2 FYEKMQ (reference sequence). The CDR3 spells CASSLFMAYEQYF. CDR3 nucleotide sequence: TGTGCCAGCAGCTTATTCATGGCCTACGAGCAGTACTTC.

This chain links TRBV5-6 with TRBJ2-7; D is unresolved. Germline V gene data show CDR1 as SGHDT and CDR2 as YYEEEE. The CDR3 is made up of 13 amino acids. V was trimmed by 4 bases and J by 4 bases, leaving 12 bases between them. The CDR3 loop is CASSIDVRYEQYF. The CDR3 DNA reads as TGTGCCAGCAGCATAGACGTGAGGTACGAGCAGTACTTC.

V and J are TRBV5-4 and TRBJ2-5, with 10 bases that match TRBD2. Germline CDR1 SGHNT, CDR2 YYREEE (reference sequence). Losses at the gene ends were 3 bases for V and 4 bases for J; bases not matched to a gene: 9. The CDR3 runs to 16 residues. The CDR3 here is CASSSGGSGRAETQYF. The CDR3 DNA reads as TGTGCCAGCAGCTCAGGGGGCAGCGGGAGGGCAGAGACCCAGTACTTC.

The V and J genes are TRBV7-9 and TRBJ1-1; D gene unclear. V lost 5 bases to trimming and J lost 8 bases, with 18 bases between them. CDR1 and CDR2 (germline): SEHNR, FQNEAQ (reference sequence). CDR3 length: 14 residues. The DNA of the CDR3 is TGTGCCAGCAGCCCCGCCAGCAGTAACGCAGAAGCTTTCTTT. Protein: CASSPASSNAEAFF.

The chain is built from TRBV4-2 and TRBJ1-3; weak D call: TRBD1 (6 bases). Germline CDR1 reads LGHNA; CDR2 reads YNFKEQ. The CDR3 is made up of 16 amino acids. Trimming removed 4 bases from V and 3 bases from J, with 16 bases in between. The CDR3 region has the DNA TGTGCCAGCAGCCCTCTGGGGCGGACAGTTGGAAACACCATATATTTT. Protein product: CASSPLGRTVGNTIYF.

CDR3 amino acids: CASSMGDTQYF. The CDR3 DNA reads as TGTGCCAGCAGCATGGGAGATACGCAGTATTTT. The rearrangement links TRBV21-1 to TRBJ2-3. TRBV21-1 is termed a pseudogene. This CDR3 is built from 11 residues.

The chain joins TRBV6-6 to TRBJ2-1; maybe TRBD1 (5 bases). This CDR3 contains 13 residues. V shed 7 bases and J shed 0 bases, with 7 bases lying between them. Germline V CDR1 and CDR2: MNHNY, SVGAGI (reference sequence). This CDR3 is CASKDSSYNEQFF. Written as DNA, the CDR3 is TGTGCCAGCAAAGACAGCTCCTACAATGAGCAGTTCTTC.